This T cell receptor beta chain stems from a study of blood T cell repertoires in COVID-19. In the study overall: Acute and convalescent COVID-19 samples came from the United States, Italy and Spain. Sources were T cells, B-cell-depleted T cells, or PBMCs; the material itself was cDNA or gDNA.

As handled by the study authors: Amplification of reference gene primers was used by the study to estimate nucleated cell counts. Clones were sequenced by immunoSEQ multiplex PCR, and TCRdb holds only the in-frame ones, with some missing. V and J calls and clone size are given by that table; D and trimming were obtained from the DNA. Here the sample spans 250,000 or so clones, 70% to 90% being singletons. The J segment lost 3 bases and the V segment lost 0 bases, leaving 4 bases of the junction unmatched. This CDR3 spans 18 amino acids. CDR1 and CDR2 (germline): SEHNR, FQNEAQ (reference sequence). The sequencing input was peripheral blood. The chain is built from TRBV7-9 and TRBJ2-6; 11 bases fit TRBD1. This sequence was found in a woman in her twenties or thirties with active or convalescent COVID-19. The CDR3 sequence is CASSLAGTGGSGANVLTF. Written as DNA, the CDR3 is TGTGCCAGCAGCTTAGCGGGGACAGGGGGAAGTGGGGCCAACGTCCTGACTTTC.